This T cell receptor beta chain came from a study of T cell repertoires in cytomegalovirus infection. As for the study in general: Well-studied HLA-B-restricted epitopes and recently identified HLA-C-restricted epitopes of CMV were both used in the study. Both CMV infection and a matching HLA type were indicated by public TCR beta signatures.

A single record per CDR3 protein comes from TCRdb applying MiXCR to the reads. The repertoire holds approximately 110,000 distinct CDR3 sequences, with roughly 39% as singletons. The CDR3 covers 12 residues. Trimming left V 0 bases short and J 11 bases short, with 10 bases between. The germline gives CDR1 MGHRA, CDR2 YSYEKL. Regarding the study as a whole: Cumulated frequencies of public TCR beta families served to identify carriers of CMV plus the relevant HLA. What dominated the ex vivo response were HLA-C-restricted CMV-specific TCR beta clonotypes.

This clonotype was counted only a few times. The antigen remains undetermined. This receptor was obtained from a human donor in good health (CMV status not recorded). Some clones in this sample may be carry-over from other donors' samples. This material consisted of CD8+ T cells from cultured PBMCs, taken from culture after CMV antigen stimulation. This sequence joins TRBV4-1 and TRBJ1-2, with no clear D. This chain's CDR3 is CASSQDYDEYTF. The DNA for the CDR3 is TGCGCCAGCAGCCAAGACTACGACGAATACACCTTC.